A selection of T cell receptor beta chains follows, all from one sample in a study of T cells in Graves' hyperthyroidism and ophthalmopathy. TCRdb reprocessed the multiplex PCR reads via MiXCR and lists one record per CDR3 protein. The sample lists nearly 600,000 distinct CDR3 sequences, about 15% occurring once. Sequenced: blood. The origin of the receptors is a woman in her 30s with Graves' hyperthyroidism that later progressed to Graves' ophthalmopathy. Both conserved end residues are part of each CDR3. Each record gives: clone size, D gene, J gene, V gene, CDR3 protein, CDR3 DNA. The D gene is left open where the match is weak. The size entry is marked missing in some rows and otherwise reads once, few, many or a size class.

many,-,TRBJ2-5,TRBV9,CASSVGSLWETQYF,TGTGCCAGCAGCGTAGGATCTCTCTGGGAGACCCAGTACTTC
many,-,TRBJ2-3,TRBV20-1,CSAQLNRGTDTQYF,TGCAGTGCCCAACTAAACCGGGGCACAGATACGCAGTATTTT
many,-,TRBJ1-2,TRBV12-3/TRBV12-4,CASSLEFDGGQFYGYTF,TGTGCCAGCAGTTTAGAATTTGACGGTGGGCAGTTCTATGGCTACACCTTC
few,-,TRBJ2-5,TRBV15,CATSRDPGAQGTQYF,TGTGCCACCAGCAGAGATCCAGGGGCCCAAGGGACCCAGTACTTC
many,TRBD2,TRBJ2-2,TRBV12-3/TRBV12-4,CASSSSGGYTGELFF,TGTGCCAGCAGCTCAAGCGGGGGATACACCGGGGAGCTGTTTTTT
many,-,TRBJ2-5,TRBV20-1,CSALRSQETQYF,TGCAGTGCCCTCAGGTCCCAAGAGACCCAGTACTTC
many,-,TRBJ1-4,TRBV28,CASSEDSPNEKLFF,TGTGCCAGCAGTGAGGACAGCCCTAATGAAAAACTGTTTTTT
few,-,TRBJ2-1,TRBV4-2,CASSQGSLAFF,TGTGCCAGCAGCCAAGGGTCATTGGCGTTCTTC
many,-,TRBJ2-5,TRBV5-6,CASSLRAEMGETQYF,TGTGCCAGCAGCTTACGAGCAGAGATGGGAGAGACCCAGTACTTC
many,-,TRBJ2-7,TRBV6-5,CASSYRDISYEQYF,TGTGCCAGCAGTTACCGGGATATCTCCTACGAGCAGTACTTC
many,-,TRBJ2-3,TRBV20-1,CSARDGGRPTDTQYF,TGCAGTGCTAGAGATGGGGGACGGCCCACAGATACGCAGTATTTT
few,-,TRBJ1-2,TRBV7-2,CASSLGSQEAYGYTF,TGTGCCAGCAGCTTAGGGTCGCAGGAGGCCTATGGCTACACCTTC
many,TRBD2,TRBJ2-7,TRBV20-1,CSARVSGRWEQYF,TGCAGTGCTAGAGTCAGCGGGAGGTGGGAGCAGTACTTC
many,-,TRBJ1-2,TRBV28,CASSFPAGLGSYGYTF,TGTGCCAGCAGTTTCCCGGCGGGGTTGGGTAGCTATGGCTACACCTTC
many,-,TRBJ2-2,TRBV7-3,CASSPRVQAIIPGELFF,TGTGCCAGCAGCCCTAGGGTACAGGCGATTATCCCCGGGGAGCTGTTTTTT
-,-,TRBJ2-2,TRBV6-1,CASRSPAGELFF,TGTGCCAGCAGATCGCCAGCCGGGGAGCTGTTTTTT
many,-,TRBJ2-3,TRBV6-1,CASQRGTDTQYF,TGTGCCAGCCAAAGGGGAACAGATACGCAGTATTTT
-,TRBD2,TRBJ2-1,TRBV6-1,CASSEATGGLSNEQFF,TGTGCCAGCAGTGAAGCGACGGGAGGGCTGAGCAATGAGCAGTTCTTC
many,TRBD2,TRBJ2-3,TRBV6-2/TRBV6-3,CASSYRGRMSDTQYF,TGTGCCAGCAGTTACCGCGGGAGGATGTCAGATACGCAGTATTTT
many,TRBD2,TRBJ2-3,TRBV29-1,CSVAGGSSTDTQYF,TGCAGCGTTGCGGGGGGGTCTAGCACAGATACGCAGTATTTT
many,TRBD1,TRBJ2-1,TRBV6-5,CASSYSGQVVGEQFF,TGTGCCAGCAGTTACTCGGGACAGGTGGTGGGTGAGCAGTTCTTC
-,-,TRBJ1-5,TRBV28,CASNLGRVTDFSNQPQHF,TGTGCCAGCAACCTGGGTAGGGTCACCGATTTTAGCAATCAGCCCCAGCATTTT